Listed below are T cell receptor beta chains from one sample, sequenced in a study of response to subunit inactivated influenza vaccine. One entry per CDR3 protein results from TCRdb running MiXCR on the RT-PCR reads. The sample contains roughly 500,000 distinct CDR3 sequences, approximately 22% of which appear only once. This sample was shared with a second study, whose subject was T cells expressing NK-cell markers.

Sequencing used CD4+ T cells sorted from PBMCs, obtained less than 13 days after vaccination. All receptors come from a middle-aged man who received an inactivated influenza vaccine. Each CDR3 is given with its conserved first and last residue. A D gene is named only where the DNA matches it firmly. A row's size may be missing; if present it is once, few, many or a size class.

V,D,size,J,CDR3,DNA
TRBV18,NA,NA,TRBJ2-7,CASSGDLNSYEQYF,TGTGCCAGCTCAGGGGACCTTAACTCCTACGAGCAGTACTTC
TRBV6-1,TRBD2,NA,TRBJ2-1,CASRRLAGGLFNEQFF,TGTGCCAGCAGGCGACTAGCGGGGGGCCTTTTCAATGAGCAGTTCTTC
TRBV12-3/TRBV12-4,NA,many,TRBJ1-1,CASSTWDHQGSTEAFF,TGTGCCAGCAGTACCTGGGACCACCAAGGAAGCACTGAAGCTTTCTTT
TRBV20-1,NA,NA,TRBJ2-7,CSAIRDTLPEQYF,TGCAGTGCTATTCGGGACACCCTCCCCGAGCAGTACTTC
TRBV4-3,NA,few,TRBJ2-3,CASSQVRGGWTDTQYF,TGCGCCAGCAGCCAAGTAAGGGGAGGTTGGACAGATACGCAGTATTTT
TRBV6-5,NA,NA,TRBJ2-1,CASSYRWAGSYNEQFF,TGTGCCAGCAGTTACCGATGGGCAGGCTCCTACAATGAGCAGTTCTTC
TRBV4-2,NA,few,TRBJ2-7,CASSQELGGTYEQYF,TGTGCCAGCAGCCAAGAGTTGGGGGGTACCTACGAGCAGTACTTC
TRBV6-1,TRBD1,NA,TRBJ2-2,CASRSGQRNTGELFF,TGTGCCAGCAGGTCGGGACAGAGGAACACCGGGGAGCTGTTTTTT
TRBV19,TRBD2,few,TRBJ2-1,CASSILGLAGYNEQFF,TGTGCCAGTAGTATACTCGGACTAGCGGGGTACAATGAGCAGTTCTTC
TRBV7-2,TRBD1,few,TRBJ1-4,CASNRGTNEKLFF,TGTGCCAGTAACAGGGGAACTAATGAAAAACTGTTTTTT
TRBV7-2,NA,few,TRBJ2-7,CASRSSASSYEQYF,TGTGCCAGCAGGTCCAGCGCGAGCTCCTACGAGCAGTACTTC
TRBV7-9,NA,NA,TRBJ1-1,CASSFMGNTEAFF,TGTGCCAGCAGCTTTATGGGGAACACTGAAGCTTTCTTT
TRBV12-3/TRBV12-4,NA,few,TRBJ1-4,CASSAREKLFF,TGTGCCAGCAGTGCAAGGGAAAAACTGTTTTTT
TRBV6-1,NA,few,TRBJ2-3,CASSTGSGLRLTDTQYF,TGTGCCAGCAGTACAGGGAGCGGACTACGGCTGACAGATACGCAGTATTTT
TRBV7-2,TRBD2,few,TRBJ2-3,CASSRSGKIDTQYF,TGTGCCAGCAGTCGTAGCGGGAAGATTGATACGCAGTATTTT
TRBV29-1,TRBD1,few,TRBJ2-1,CSSRGTGSYNEQFF,TGCAGCTCCCGAGGGACAGGGAGTTACAATGAGCAGTTCTTC
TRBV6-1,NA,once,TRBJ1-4,CASSESWRPNEKLFF,TGTGCCAGCAGTGAAAGCTGGAGACCTAATGAAAAACTGTTTTTT
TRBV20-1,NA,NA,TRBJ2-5,CSATSYRAPGGETQYF,TGCAGTGCTACCAGCTACCGGGCCCCCGGCGGAGAGACCCAGTACTTC
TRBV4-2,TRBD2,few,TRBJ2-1,CASSQVVSGGVNEQFF,TGTGCCAGCAGCCAAGTAGTTAGCGGGGGAGTCAATGAGCAGTTCTTC
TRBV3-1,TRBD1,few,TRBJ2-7,CASLDRGRSEQYF,TGTGCCAGCCTAGACAGGGGACGGAGCGAGCAGTACTTC
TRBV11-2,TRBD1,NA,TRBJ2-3,CASSLGVVQGVPTDTQYF,TGTGCCAGCAGCTTAGGGGTCGTGCAGGGGGTCCCCACAGATACGCAGTATTTT
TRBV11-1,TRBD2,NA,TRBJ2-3,CASSLFGRLAEPSTDTQYF,TGTGCCAGCAGCTTGTTTGGGCGACTAGCGGAGCCTAGCACAGATACGCAGTATTTT
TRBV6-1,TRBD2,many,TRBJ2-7,CASRRTSGPYEQYF,TGTGCCAGCAGAAGGACTAGCGGTCCCTACGAGCAGTACTTC
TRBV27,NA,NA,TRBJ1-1,CASSLSPWPRAKAFF,TGTGCCAGCAGTTTATCCCCATGGCCAAGGGCTAAAGCTTTCTTT
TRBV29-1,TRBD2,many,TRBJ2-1,CSGTSGSSDEQFF,TGCAGCGGGACTAGCGGGAGTTCCGATGAGCAGTTCTTC
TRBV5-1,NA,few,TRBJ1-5,CASSSDSRKGYSNQPQHF,TGCGCCAGCAGCTCGGACAGTCGCAAAGGTTATAGCAATCAGCCCCAGCATTTT
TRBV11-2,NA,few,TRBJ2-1,CASSPRGGGLSYNEQFF,TGTGCCAGCAGCCCGAGGGGTGGGGGGCTATCCTACAATGAGCAGTTCTTC
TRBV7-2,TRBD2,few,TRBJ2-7,CASKPIAGAYEQYF,TGTGCCAGCAAACCTATAGCGGGGGCCTACGAGCAGTACTTC
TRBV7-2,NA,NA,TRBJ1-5,CASSAQGIQPQHF,TGTGCCAGCAGCGCACAGGGTATCCAGCCCCAGCATTTT
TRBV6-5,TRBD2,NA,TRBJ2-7,CASSYSGTTSYEQYF,TGTGCCAGCAGTTATAGCGGGACAACCTCCTACGAGCAGTACTTC
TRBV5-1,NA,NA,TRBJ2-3,CASSLGWGAQDTQYF,TGCGCCAGCAGCCTAGGGTGGGGCGCACAAGATACGCAGTATTTT
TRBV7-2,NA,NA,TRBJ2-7,CASSLNRLNEQYF,TGTGCCAGCAGCTTGAACAGACTTAACGAGCAGTACTTC
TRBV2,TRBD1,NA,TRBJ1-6,CASRYRGGNSPLHF,TGTGCCAGCAGATACAGGGGGGGGAATTCACCCCTCCACTTT
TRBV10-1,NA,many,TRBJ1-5,CASSEYRVGAGGSNQPQHF,TGCGCCAGCAGTGAGTACAGGGTGGGGGCCGGGGGAAGCAATCAGCCCCAGCATTTT
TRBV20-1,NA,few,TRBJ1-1,CSAREGASDTEAFF,TGCAGTGCTAGAGAGGGGGCGTCGGACACTGAAGCTTTCTTT
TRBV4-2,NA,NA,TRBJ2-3,CASSLGPTGPSTDTQYF,TGTGCCAGCAGCCTTGGGCCGACTGGGCCTAGCACAGATACGCAGTATTTT
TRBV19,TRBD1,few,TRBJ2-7,CASAARDRVLF,TGTGCCAGCGCTGCGCGGGACAGGGTCCTCTTC
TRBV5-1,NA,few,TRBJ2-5,CASRAVGGSQETQYF,TGCGCCAGCAGAGCTGTTGGAGGATCCCAAGAGACCCAGTACTTC
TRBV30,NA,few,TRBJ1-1,CAWRGTPNTEAFF,TGTGCCTGGAGGGGGACACCGAACACTGAAGCTTTCTTT
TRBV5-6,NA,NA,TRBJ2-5,CASSLFTGLETQYF,TGTGCCAGCAGCTTGTTTACAGGTTTAGAGACCCAGTACTTC
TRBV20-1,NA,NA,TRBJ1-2,CSARDPRTPYGYTF,TGCAGTGCTAGAGATCCTCGGACACCGTATGGCTACACCTTC
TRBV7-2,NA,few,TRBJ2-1,CASSLARDFSYNEQFF,TGTGCCAGCAGCTTAGCGAGGGACTTCTCCTACAATGAGCAGTTCTTC
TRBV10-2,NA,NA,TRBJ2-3,CASTQGLEADTQYF,TGCGCCAGCACCCAAGGACTGGAGGCAGATACGCAGTATTTT
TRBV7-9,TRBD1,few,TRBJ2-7,CASSSQSRTGSYEQYF,TGTGCCAGCAGCTCCCAGTCCCGGACAGGCTCCTACGAGCAGTACTTC
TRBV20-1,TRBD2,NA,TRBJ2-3,CSARRLAGGLSYTQYF,TGCAGTGCTAGACGTCTAGCGGGGGGGCTATCATATACGCAGTATTTT
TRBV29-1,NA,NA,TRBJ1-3,CSVALNSGNTIYF,TGCAGCGTGGCGCTGAACTCTGGAAACACCATATATTTT
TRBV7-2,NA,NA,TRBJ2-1,CARNSNEHFF,TGTGCCAGAAATAGCAATGAGCATTTCTTC
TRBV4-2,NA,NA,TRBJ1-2,CASSQDLSVGYTF,TGTGCCAGCAGCCAAGATCTCTCTGTCGGCTACACCTTC
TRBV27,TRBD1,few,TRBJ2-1,CASRRGQNYNEQFF,TGTGCCAGCAGGAGGGGACAGAACTACAATGAGCAGTTCTTC
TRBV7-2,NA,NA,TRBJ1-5,CASSLGSGDNQPQHF,TGTGCCAGCAGCTTAGGGTCAGGAGATAATCAGCCCCAGCATTTT
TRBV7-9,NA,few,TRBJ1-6,CASSLVLESPLHF,TGTGCCAGCAGCTTAGTTTTGGAATCACCCCTCCACTTT
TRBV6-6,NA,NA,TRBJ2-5,CASSLHSETQYF,TGTGCCAGCAGTCTTCATAGTGAGACCCAGTACTTC
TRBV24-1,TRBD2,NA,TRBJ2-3,CATSGRKSGRRTDTQYF,TGTGCCACCAGTGGCCGAAAAAGCGGGAGGAGGACAGATACGCAGTATTTT
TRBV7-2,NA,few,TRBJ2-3,CASSLGPRTGGGDTQYF,TGTGCCAGCAGCTTAGGCCCACGGACCGGGGGTGGAGATACGCAGTATTTT
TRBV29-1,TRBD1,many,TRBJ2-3,CSVASGQGTDTQYF,TGCAGCGTTGCCTCGGGACAGGGCACAGATACGCAGTATTTT
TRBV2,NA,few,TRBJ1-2,CASSAQLGDGGYTF,TGTGCCAGCAGTGCCCAGTTGGGAGATGGAGGCTACACCTTC
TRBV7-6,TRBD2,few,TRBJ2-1,CASTYRGGAGGIGEQFF,TGTGCCAGCACCTACAGAGGGGGAGCGGGAGGTATCGGTGAGCAGTTCTTC